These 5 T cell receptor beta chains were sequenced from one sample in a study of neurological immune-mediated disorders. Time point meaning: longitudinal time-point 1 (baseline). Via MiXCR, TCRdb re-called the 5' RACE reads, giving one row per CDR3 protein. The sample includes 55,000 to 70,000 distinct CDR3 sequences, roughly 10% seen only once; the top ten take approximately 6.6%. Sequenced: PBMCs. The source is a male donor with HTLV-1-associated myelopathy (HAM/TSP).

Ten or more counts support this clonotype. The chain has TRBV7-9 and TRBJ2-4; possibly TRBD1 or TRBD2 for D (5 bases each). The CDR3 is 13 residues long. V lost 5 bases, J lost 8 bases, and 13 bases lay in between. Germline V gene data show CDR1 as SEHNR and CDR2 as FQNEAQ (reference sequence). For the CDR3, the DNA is TGTGCCAGCAGCACGGGACCTTGGGACATTCAGTACTTC. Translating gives CASSTGPWDIQYF.

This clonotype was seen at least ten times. The CDR3 protein is CAWSMLTYEQYF. DNA for the CDR3: TGTGCCTGGAGTATGCTTACCTACGAGCAGTACTTC. The chain couples TRBV30 to TRBJ2-7; D ambiguous. From germline, CDR1 is GTSNPN and CDR2 SVGIG (reference sequence). V lost 2 bases and J lost 2, with 7 bases in between. This CDR3 has 12 residues. The variable domain in full, completed from reference TRBV30 and TRBJ2-7, reads SQTIHQWPATLVQPVGSPLSLECTVEGTSNPNLYWYRQAAGRGLQLLFYSVGIGQISSEVPQNLSASRPQDRQFILSSKKLLLSDSGFYLCAWSMLTYEQYFGPGTRLTVT.

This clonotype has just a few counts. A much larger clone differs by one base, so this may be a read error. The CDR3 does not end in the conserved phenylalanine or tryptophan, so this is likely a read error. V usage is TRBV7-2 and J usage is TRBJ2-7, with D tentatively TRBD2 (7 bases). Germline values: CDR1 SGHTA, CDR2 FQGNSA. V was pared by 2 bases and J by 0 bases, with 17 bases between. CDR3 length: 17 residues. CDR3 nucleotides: TGTGCCAGCAGCTTATATCTTGGCGGGGGCACCTCCTACGAGCAGTACCTC. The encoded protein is CASSLYLGGGTSYEQYL.

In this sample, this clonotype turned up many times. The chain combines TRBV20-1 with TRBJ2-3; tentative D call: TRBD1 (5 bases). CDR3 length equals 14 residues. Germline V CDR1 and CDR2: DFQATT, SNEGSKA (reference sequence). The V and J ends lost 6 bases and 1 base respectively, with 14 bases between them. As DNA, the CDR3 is TGCAGTGCAACTTGGGGCACTGGCACAGATACGCAGTATTTT. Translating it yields CSATWGTGTDTQYF.

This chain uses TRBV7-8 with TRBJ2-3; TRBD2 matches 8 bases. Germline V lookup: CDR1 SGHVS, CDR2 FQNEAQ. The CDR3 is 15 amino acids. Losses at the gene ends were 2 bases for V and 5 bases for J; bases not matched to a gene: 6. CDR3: CASSLSGGGGDTQYF. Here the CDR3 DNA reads TGTGCCAGCAGCTTAAGCGGGGGTGGCGGAGATACGCAGTATTTT.